This entry lists 7 T cell receptor beta chains sequenced from one sample in a study of memory CD4+ T cells and cytomegalovirus serostatus (dated by TCRdb to the late 2010s). A FACSAria II was used to sort memory CD4+ T cells, defined as single viable CD3+CD4+CD8-CD45RO+ cells. The library was built by means of the immunoSEQ multiplex PCR assay. TCRdb holds this immuneACCESS table with in-frame rearrangements only. Some clones are missing; in checked studies, unresolved V genes explain under half, and the rest has no known cause. This sample lists 35,000 to 45,000 clones; 70% to 85% were detected once. Roughly 5.7% of the sample rests with the top ten. Sequencing used memory CD4+ T cells from blood. These receptors originate from an adult in good health and CMV-seropositive.

The rearrangement joins TRBV15 to TRBJ2-3; D unresolved. The V gene lost 0 bases and the J gene lost 4 bases, with 5 bases spanning the gap. The CDR3 runs to 13 residues. Germline V gene lookup returns CDR1 LNHNV and CDR2 YYDKDF (reference sequence). The CDR3 DNA follows: TGTGCCACCAGCAGAGAGTGGGCAGATACGCAGTATTTT. Its protein is CATSREWADTQYF. The entire variable domain, with the rest obtained from reference TRBV15 and TRBJ2-3, is as follows: DAMVIQNPRYQVTQFGKPVTLSCSQTLNHNVMYWYQQKSSQAPKLLFHYYDKDFNNEADTPDNFQSRRPNTSFCFLDIRSPGLGDTAMYLCATSREWADTQYFGPGTRLTVL.

This chain connects TRBV18 to TRBJ2-7; the match to TRBD2 covers 11 bases. V lost 3 bases, J lost 0 bases, and 10 bases stayed unmatched. This CDR3 has 18 residues. The V gene's germline CDR1 is KGHSH and CDR2 LQKENI. The CDR3 region has the DNA TGTGCCAGCTCACCCGGGACTAGCGGATATATTTCCTCCTACGAGCAGTACTTC. The encoded protein is CASSPGTSGYISSYEQYF.

This sequence joins TRBV6-1 and TRBJ2-3, with D possibly TRBD1 on 5 matching bases. The V end lost 10 bases, the J end lost 3 bases, and 14 bases lay between the germline ends. The CDR3 loop spans 13 amino acids. Germline V gives CDR1 MNHNS, CDR2 SASEGT. CDR3 nucleotide sequence: TGTGCCACCAACCCCAAGGGGACAGATACGCAGTATTTT. Translated: CATNPKGTDTQYF.

The V and J genes are TRBV4-3 and TRBJ2-4, with 8 bases that match TRBD1. V lost 0 bases and J lost 8; bases outside the gene matches: 9. CDR3 length: 16 amino acids. The germline V gene has CDR1 LGHNA and CDR2 YSLEER. CDR3: CASSQERVRGHDIQYF. The CDR3 coding sequence is TGCGCCAGCAGCCAAGAGAGGGTCAGGGGGCATGACATTCAGTACTTC.

This chain joins TRBV12-5 and TRBJ2-2; D remains unclear. Germline lookup yields CDR1 LGHNT and CDR2 FRNRAP. This CDR3 contains 12 residues. V was trimmed by 3 bases and J by 12 bases, leaving 11 bases between them. The CDR3 reads CASGFPRGKLFF. The DNA for the CDR3 is TGTGCTAGTGGTTTCCCTAGAGGAAAGCTGTTTTTT.

V gene TRBV29-1 combines with J gene TRBJ1-2, with 10 bases matching TRBD1. Looked up from germline, CDR1 is SQVTM and CDR2 is ANQGSEA. This CDR3 is 13 amino acids long. Germline trimming cut 5 bases from V and 6 bases from J; bases unmatched to any gene: 6. The CDR3 is CSVRTGGVNGYTF. For the CDR3, the DNA is TGCAGCGTTCGGACAGGGGGGGTAAATGGCTACACCTTC.

The V and J genes are TRBV7-2 and TRBJ2-1, with TRBD2 as a possible D gene (5 bases). Germline V lookup: CDR1 SGHTA, CDR2 FQGNSA. The V and J ends lost 5 bases and 0 bases respectively, with 11 bases between them. The CDR3 is made up of 15 amino acids. CDR3 sequence: CASSPSPSSYNEQFF. CDR3 coding DNA: TGTGCCAGCAGCCCTAGCCCGAGCTCCTACAATGAGCAGTTCTTC.